This TCR beta chain was identified in a study of early stage breast cancer tumors (dated by TCRdb to 2017 to 2019). Broadly, across the study: Of the roughly 17 invasive breast tumors, 12 to 13 were found to be estrogen receptor-positive, progesterone receptor-positive and HER2-negative. A total of 2 million to 3 million templates, representing some 1 million unique clonotypes, were detected across all samples. About 65% of the 12 ER+/PR+/HER2- tumors were invasive ductal carcinomas, while the other four were invasive lobular carcinomas. A read coverage of roughly 10-fold per sample was achieved on average.

About this clone: Its recognized antigen is unknown. No base-level quality is on record; no much larger clone is a single base apart.

Each sample was amplified in two independent genomic DNA replicates, using approximately 0.5 ug for blood and about 1.5 ug for tumor or normal breast. TCRB sequencing of genomic DNA was carried out with the ImmunoSeq Intro kit according to the manufacturer's instructions. The multiplex PCR ran for 30 to 35 cycles using proprietary primers and spike-in control sequences for absolute quantification. An 87-bp fragment spanning the CDR3 and flanking V and J genes was sequenced with single-end 150-bp reads. Seven samples, each with two replicates, were multiplexed per lane of an Illumina MiSeq using version 3.0 chemistry. For the original study's pipeline: The vendor's proprietary pipeline processed the raw data and merged both replicates into a single result for each sample. Productive rearrangements sharing the V-gene family, CDR3 amino acid sequence and J-gene segment were defined as clonotypes. To compute clonality, the normalized Shannon entropy (Pielou evenness) of TCRB abundances was subtracted from 1. T cell density was estimated by dividing total templates by the number of input cells inferred from the DNA input amount. Recon with default parameters was used to estimate total repertoire diversity and clonality. Tumor-enriched clonotypes were defined as having over 0.1% abundance in tumor and at least 32-fold higher abundance than in normal breast. TCRdb carries this immuneACCESS record with in-frame sequences only. Its versions omit some clonotypes, under half of them owing to an unresolved V gene in the studies checked, with the rest unexplained. The DNA was the basis for D and trimming; V, J and clone size are from that table. Across this sample there are 25,000 to 35,000 clones, with less than 85% seen only once. The ten largest clones capture roughly an eighth of the sample.

At the junction V is shortened by 8 bases and J by 4 bases, with 14 bases in between. CDR1 and CDR2 are drawn from the germline V gene: MGHDK, SYGVNS. Spanning cysteine to phenylalanine, the CDR3 consists of 13 amino acids. Left in the record is the CDR3 DNA by itself, 39 bases read in frame from the first base. Beyond this particular receptor, the publication reports: Tumors showed about 2.4-fold higher T cell density and higher clonality than adjacent normal breast tissue. Because the cohort was small, a breakdown by tumor subtype could not be done. Repertoires from blood and normal breast were more alike than repertoires from blood and tumor, and in about 85% of the 16 patients, comparing each tissue with blood separated tumor from normal. Enriched TCRB sequences shared across patients were found to be mostly commonly generated sequences that were unlikely to play an important role in the tumor microenvironment. Bulk genomic DNA sequencing of unsorted cells missed chain pairing and functional markers such as CD4, CD8 and FOXP3.

The study profiled bulk TCR beta-chain repertoires in matched peripheral blood, tumor and adjacent normal breast tissue taken from fewer than 20 patients with early-stage breast cancer. Before surgery, roughly 4.5-11 mL of whole blood was collected into EDTA tubes and then processed within 2 hours. Peripheral blood mononuclear cells were isolated by Ficoll-Paque centrifugation in SepMate-50 tubes. For storage in liquid nitrogen, PBMCs were cryopreserved as aliquots of about 1.9 to 4 million cells in around 90% FBS with roughly 10% DMSO. Genomic DNA was extracted with the Qiagen AllPrep DNA/RNA Mini kit.

Sequenced input: blood. This receptor was taken from a person in their sixties with breast cancer. The chain uses TRBV25-1 and TRBJ1-1; the D gene is perhaps TRBD1, on 5 matching bases. The CDR3 region: CASVGVVGTEAFF. The nucleotide sequence is given as TGTGCCAGCGTAGGGGTGGTGGGCACTGAAGCTTTCTTT.